The clone carrying this T cell receptor (beta chain) was counted at least ten times. The data are from a study of CD8+CD57+ T cells in acquired aplastic anemia. Using genomic DNA as the template, TCR beta VDJ and CDR3 profiling was carried out. From the reads, TCRdb called clonotypes with MiXCR, one entry per CDR3 protein. This sample has 180,000 or so distinct CDR3 sequences, with 40% to 55% found just once. Trimming pared 2 bases from V and 1 base from J, leaving 6 bases between. Germline CDR1 is SGHTA and CDR2 is FQGNSA. The CDR3 runs to 14 residues. The chain couples TRBV7-2 to TRBJ1-3; no reliable D call. Source material: sorted CD4+, CD8+, or CD8+CD57+ T cells (not recorded which) from PBMCs. This TCR was sampled from a human donor in good health. The CDR3 DNA is TGTGCCAGCAGCTTAAGAACATCTGGAAACACCATATATTTT. Translating it yields CASSLRTSGNTIYF.